These T cell receptor beta chains were read from a single sample in a study of shared clonotypes between healthy human individuals. Method: immunoSEQ multiplex PCR; TCRdb's copy keeps in-frame clones and lacks some. The sample has roughly 650,000 clones; 95% to 98% are singletons. Specimen: naive CD4+ T cells sorted from blood. The receptor set was obtained from a woman in her twenties or thirties in good health. Each CDR3 is given with its conserved first and last residue. The order of the fields is J gene, D gene, clone size, V gene, CDR3 DNA, CDR3 protein. D genes are given only for firm matches. Clone size appears in some rows only: once, few, many, or a class for an expanded clone.

TRBJ2-1,TRBD2,.,TRBV11-2,TGTGCCAGCAGCGCCAGACCTTCCGGGACTAGCGGGTACAATGAGCAGTTCTTC,CASSARPSGTSGYNEQFF
TRBJ2-1,TRBD2,.,TRBV30,TGTGCCTGGAGGACTAGCGGGAAGGTAAATGAGCAGTTCTTC,CAWRTSGKVNEQFF
TRBJ2-7,.,once,TRBV10-3,TGTGCCACAACCGCTACAGGGAACTACGAGCAGTACTTC,CATTATGNYEQYF
TRBJ2-1,TRBD2,.,TRBV27,TGTGCCAGCAGCCCGACTAGCGGGAGTGACAATGAGCAGTTCTTC,CASSPTSGSDNEQFF
TRBJ1-1,TRBD1,.,TRBV10-3,TGTGCCATACGGGGACAGGGGAACACTGAAGCTTTCTTT,CAIRGQGNTEAFF
TRBJ1-2,TRBD1,.,TRBV11-2,TGTGCCAGCAGCGTACAGGGGTTCGACTATGGCTACACCTTC,CASSVQGFDYGYTF
TRBJ1-5,.,.,TRBV9,TGTGCCAGCAGCGTAGGAAAGACTAATCAGCCCCAGCATTTT,CASSVGKTNQPQHF
TRBJ2-3,.,.,TRBV15,TGTGCCACCAGCAGAGACCAGACTGTCACAGATACGCAGTATTTT,CATSRDQTVTDTQYF
TRBJ2-5,TRBD1,.,TRBV6-5,TGTGCCAGCAGGAAGACAGGGAGAGAGACCCAGTACTTC,CASRKTGRETQYF
TRBJ2-7,.,.,TRBV2,TGTGCCAGCAGATTACCCGGACACCTCTACGAGCAGTACTTC,CASRLPGHLYEQYF
TRBJ2-6,.,once,TRBV7-2,TGTGCCAGCAGCCTAAACAGGGCTGGGGCCAACGTCCTGACTTTC,CASSLNRAGANVLTF
TRBJ1-2,TRBD1,.,TRBV5-1,TGCGCCAGCACCTCTACAGGGGTTTTTCCCCTGGGCTATGGCTACACCTTC,CASTSTGVFPLGYGYTF
TRBJ2-1,TRBD2,.,TRBV7-8,TGTGCCAGCAGCTCACGGACTAGCGGCTACAATGAGCAGTTCTTC,CASSSRTSGYNEQFF
TRBJ2-3,TRBD1,.,TRBV28,TGTGCCAGCAGTAAATGGACAGGTATTAACACAGATACGCAGTATTTT,CASSKWTGINTDTQYF
TRBJ2-3,TRBD2,once,TRBV19,TGTGCCAGTAGTATTAGCGGGGGCGATAACACAGATACGCAGTATTTT,CASSISGGDNTDTQYF
TRBJ2-1,TRBD2,.,TRBV15,TGTGCCACCAGCAGAGAAGAACTAGCGAACTACAATGAGCAGTTCTTC,CATSREELANYNEQFF
TRBJ2-3,.,.,TRBV7-9,TGTGCCAGCAGCTTAATGCGGGGTGGGCCAGATACGCAGTATTTT,CASSLMRGGPDTQYF
TRBJ2-3,TRBD2,once,TRBV28,TGTGCCAGCAGTACCTTAGCGGGAGGGGAGGTAGATACGCAGTATTTT,CASSTLAGGEVDTQYF
TRBJ2-7,.,.,TRBV18,TGTGCCAGCTCACCGGGGCAGACGCCATCCGAGCAGTACTTC,CASSPGQTPSEQYF
TRBJ1-1,.,.,TRBV7-9,TGTGCCAGCAGCTTAGAGGTTCTGGGCGGGAGATCGACTGAAGCTTTCTTT,CASSLEVLGGRSTEAFF
TRBJ2-7,.,.,TRBV20-1,TGCAGTGCTAGAGATTACGAGCAGTACTTC,CSARDYEQYF
TRBJ1-3,.,.,TRBV2,TGTGCCAGCAGTGGAGAAGTCCCCCGTTCTGGAAACACCATATATTTT,CASSGEVPRSGNTIYF